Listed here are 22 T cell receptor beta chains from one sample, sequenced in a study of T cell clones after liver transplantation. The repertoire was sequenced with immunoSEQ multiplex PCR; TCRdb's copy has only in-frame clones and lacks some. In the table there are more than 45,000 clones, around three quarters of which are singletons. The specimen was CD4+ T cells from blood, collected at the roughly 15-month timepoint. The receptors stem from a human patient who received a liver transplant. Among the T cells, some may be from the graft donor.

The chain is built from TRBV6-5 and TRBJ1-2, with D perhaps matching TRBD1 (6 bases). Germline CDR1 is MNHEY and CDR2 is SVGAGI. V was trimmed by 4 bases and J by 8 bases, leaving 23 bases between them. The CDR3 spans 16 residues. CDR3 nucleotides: TGTGCCAGCAGTTTACATACGGGGACAACGGCCTACGGCTACACCTTC. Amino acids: CASSLHTGTTAYGYTF.

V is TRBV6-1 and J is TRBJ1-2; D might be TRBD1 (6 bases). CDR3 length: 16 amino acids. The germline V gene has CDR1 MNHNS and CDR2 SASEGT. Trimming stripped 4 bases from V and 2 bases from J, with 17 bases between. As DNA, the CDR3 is TGTGCCAGCAGTGCGATGACAGGACTCAACAACTATGGCTACACCTTC. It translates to CASSAMTGLNNYGYTF.

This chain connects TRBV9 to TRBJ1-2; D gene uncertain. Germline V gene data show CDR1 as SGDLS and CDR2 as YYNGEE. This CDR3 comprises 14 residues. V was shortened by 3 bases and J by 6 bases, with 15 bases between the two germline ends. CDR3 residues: CASSDGWTDHGYTF. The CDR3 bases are TGTGCCAGCAGCGACGGTTGGACGGACCATGGCTACACCTTC.

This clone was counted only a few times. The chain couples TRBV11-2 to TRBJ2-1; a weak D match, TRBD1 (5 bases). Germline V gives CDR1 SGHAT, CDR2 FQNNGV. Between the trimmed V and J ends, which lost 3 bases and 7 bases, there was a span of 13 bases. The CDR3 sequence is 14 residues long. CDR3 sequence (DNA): TGTGCCAGCAGCTTTCTCCTAGGGGAAAATGAGCAGTTCTTC. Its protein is CASSFLLGENEQFF.

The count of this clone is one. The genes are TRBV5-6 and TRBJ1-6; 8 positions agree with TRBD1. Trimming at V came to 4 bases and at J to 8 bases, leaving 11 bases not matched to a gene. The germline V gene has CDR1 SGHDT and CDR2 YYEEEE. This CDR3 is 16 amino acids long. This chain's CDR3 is CASSRTGIISDSPLHF. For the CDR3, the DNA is TGTGCCAGCAGCCGGACAGGGATTATTAGTGATTCACCCCTCCACTTT.

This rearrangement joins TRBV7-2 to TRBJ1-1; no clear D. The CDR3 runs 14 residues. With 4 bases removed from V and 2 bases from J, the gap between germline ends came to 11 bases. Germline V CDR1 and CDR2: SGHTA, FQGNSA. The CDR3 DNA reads TGTGCCAGCAGCTCAAGCGTGGCTAACACTGAAGCTTTCTTT. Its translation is CASSSSVANTEAFF.

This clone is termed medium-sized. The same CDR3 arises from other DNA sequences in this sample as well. CDR3 coding DNA: TGTGCCAGCAGACGCGACCGAAACTATGGCTACACCTTC. Amino acid sequence: CASRRDRNYGYTF. V is TRBV6-5 and J is TRBJ1-2, with unresolved D. Germline assignment: CDR1 MNHEY and CDR2 SVGAGI. Trimming removed 6 bases at V and 2 bases at J, with 10 bases between. The CDR3 runs 13 residues.

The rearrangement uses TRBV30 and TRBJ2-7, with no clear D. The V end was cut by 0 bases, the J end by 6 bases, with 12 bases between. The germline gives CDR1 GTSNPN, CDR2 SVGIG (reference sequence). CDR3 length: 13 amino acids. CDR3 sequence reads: CAWSVERNGEQYF. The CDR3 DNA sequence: TGTGCCTGGAGTGTAGAACGGAATGGCGAGCAGTACTTC. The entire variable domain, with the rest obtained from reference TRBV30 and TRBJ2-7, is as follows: SQTIHQWPATLVQPVGSPLSLECTVEGTSNPNLYWYRQAAGRGLQLLFYSVGIGQISSEVPQNLSASRPQDRQFILSSKKLLLSDSGFYLCAWSVERNGEQYFGPGTRLTVT.

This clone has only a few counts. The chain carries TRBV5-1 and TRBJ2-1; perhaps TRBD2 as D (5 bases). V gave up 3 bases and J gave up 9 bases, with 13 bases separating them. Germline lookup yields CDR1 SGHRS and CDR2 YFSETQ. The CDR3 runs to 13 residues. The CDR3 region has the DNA TGCGCCAGCAGCTGGTCTAGCTTGGGTGAGCAGTTCTTC. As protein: CASSWSSLGEQFF.

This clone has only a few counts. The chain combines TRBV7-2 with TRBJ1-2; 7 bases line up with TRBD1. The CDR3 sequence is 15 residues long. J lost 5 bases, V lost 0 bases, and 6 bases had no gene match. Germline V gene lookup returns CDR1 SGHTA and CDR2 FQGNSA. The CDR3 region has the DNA TGTGCCAGCAGCTTAGCAGAGGGGGCGTCATATGGCTACACCTTC. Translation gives CASSLAEGASYGYTF. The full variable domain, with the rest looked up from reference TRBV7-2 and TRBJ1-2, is GAGVSQSPSNKVTEKGKDVELRCDPISGHTALYWYRQSLGQGLEFLIYFQGNSAPDKSGLPSDRFSAERTGGSVSTLTIQRTQQEDSAVYLCASSLAEGASYGYTFGSGTRLTVV.

The CDR3 sequence: CASSLARDLGSPLHF. CDR3 bases: TGCGCCAGCAGCTTGGCCAGGGACCTGGGGTCACCCCTCCACTTT. The V gene is TRBV5-1, the J gene TRBJ1-6; possible D gene TRBD1, 5 bases. This CDR3 has 15 amino acids. The V end was cut by 0 bases, the J end by 10 bases, with 14 bases between. Germline CDR1 is SGHRS and CDR2 is YFSETQ.

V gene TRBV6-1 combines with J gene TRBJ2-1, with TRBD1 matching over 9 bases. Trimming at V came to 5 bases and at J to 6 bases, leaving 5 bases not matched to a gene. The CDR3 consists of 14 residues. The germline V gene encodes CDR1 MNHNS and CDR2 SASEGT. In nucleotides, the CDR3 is TGTGCCAGCAGTCCGGGACAGGGTAGCAATGAGCAGTTCTTC. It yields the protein CASSPGQGSNEQFF.

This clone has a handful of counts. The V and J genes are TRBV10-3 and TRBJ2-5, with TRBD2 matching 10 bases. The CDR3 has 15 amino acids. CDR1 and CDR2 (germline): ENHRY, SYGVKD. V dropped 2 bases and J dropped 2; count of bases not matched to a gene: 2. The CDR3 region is CAISEQLAGQETQYF. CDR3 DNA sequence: TGTGCCATCAGTGAGCAACTAGCGGGACAAGAGACCCAGTACTTC.

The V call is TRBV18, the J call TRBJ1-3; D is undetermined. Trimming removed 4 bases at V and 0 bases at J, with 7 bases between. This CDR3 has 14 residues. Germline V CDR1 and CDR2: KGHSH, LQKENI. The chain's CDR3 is CASSQQYSGNTIYF. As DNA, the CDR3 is TGTGCCAGCTCACAACAGTACTCTGGAAACACCATATATTTT.

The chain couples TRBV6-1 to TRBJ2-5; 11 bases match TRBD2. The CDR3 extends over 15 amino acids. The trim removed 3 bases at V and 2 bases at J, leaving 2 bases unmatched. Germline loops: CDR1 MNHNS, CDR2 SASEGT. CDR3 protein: CASSDLAGGQETQYF. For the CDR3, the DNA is TGTGCCAGCAGTGATTTAGCGGGGGGGCAAGAGACCCAGTACTTC.

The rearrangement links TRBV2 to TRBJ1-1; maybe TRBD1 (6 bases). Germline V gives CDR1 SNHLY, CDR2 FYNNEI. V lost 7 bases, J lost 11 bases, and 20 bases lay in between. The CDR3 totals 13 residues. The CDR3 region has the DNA TGTGCCAGCACCCGGGGGGCGGACGGTGGGGCTTTCTTT. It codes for CASTRGADGGAFF.

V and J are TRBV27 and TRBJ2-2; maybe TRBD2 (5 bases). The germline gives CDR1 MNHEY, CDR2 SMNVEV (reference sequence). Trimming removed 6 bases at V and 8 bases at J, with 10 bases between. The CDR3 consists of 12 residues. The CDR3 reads CASRSWRGELFF. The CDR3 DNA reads TGTGCCAGCAGGAGTTGGAGGGGGGAGCTGTTTTTT.

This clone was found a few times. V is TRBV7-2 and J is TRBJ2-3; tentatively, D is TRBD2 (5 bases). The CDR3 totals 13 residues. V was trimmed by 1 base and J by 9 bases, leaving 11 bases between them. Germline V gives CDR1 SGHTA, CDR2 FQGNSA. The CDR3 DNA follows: TGTGCCAGCAGCTTAGAGAGGGAGACGACGCAGTATTTT. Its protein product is CASSLERETTQYF. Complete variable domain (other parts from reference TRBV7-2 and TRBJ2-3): GAGVSQSPSNKVTEKGKDVELRCDPISGHTALYWYRQSLGQGLEFLIYFQGNSAPDKSGLPSDRFSAERTGGSVSTLTIQRTQQEDSAVYLCASSLERETTQYFGPGTRLTVL.

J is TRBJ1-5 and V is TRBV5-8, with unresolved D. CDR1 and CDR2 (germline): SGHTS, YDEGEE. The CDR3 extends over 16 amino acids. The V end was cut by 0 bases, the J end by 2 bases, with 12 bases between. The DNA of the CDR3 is TGTGCCAGCAGCTTGGCCTTATCGGGAGGCAATCAGCCCCAGCATTTT. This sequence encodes CASSLALSGGNQPQHF.

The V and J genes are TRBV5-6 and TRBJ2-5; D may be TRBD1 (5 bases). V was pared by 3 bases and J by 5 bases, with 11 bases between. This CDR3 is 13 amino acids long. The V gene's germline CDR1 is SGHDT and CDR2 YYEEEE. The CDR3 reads CASSSTDGETQYF. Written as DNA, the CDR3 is TGTGCCAGCAGCTCGACAGACGGGGAGACCCAGTACTTC.

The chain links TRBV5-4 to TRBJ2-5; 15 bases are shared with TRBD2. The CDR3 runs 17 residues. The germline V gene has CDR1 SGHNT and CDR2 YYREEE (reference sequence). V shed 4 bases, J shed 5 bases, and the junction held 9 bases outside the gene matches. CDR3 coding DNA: TGTGCCAGCAGCGCCGATGGACTAGCGGGAGGGAGGGAGACCCAGTACTTC. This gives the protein CASSADGLAGGRETQYF.

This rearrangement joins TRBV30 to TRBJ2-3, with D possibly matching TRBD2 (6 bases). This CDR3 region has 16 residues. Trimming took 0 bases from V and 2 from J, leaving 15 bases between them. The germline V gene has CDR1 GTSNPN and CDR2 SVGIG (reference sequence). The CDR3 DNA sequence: TGTGCCTGGAGTGTATGGGCAGGAGGGAACACAGATACGCAGTATTTT. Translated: CAWSVWAGGNTDTQYF.